Each of the 8 T cell receptor beta chains below was sequenced from the same sample in a study of T cells in Graves' hyperthyroidism and ophthalmopathy. TCR beta CDR3 regions were amplified from RNA. The HTBI set primed first-round TCR CDR3 RT-PCR. TCRdb re-called the multiplex PCR reads with MiXCR, one entry per CDR3 protein. In the table there are tens of thousands of distinct CDR3 sequences, around half of which are singletons. The sample comprised blood. Receptor source: a woman between 50 and 59 years old with Graves' ophthalmopathy.

V and J are TRBV20-1 and TRBJ2-7; tentatively, D is TRBD1 (6 bases). Trimming stripped 6 bases from V and 9 bases from J, with 15 bases between. CDR1 is DFQATT, CDR2 SNEGSKA, per germline (reference sequence). This CDR3 is built from 11 residues. Written as DNA, the CDR3 is TGCAGTGCCGCCAGGGGCGAGTGGCAGTACTTC. The encoded protein is CSAARGEWQYF.

The rearrangement uses TRBV14 and TRBJ1-1; D is uncertain. The CDR3 is 15 residues long. Germline V CDR1 and CDR2: SGHDN, FVKESK. The V end lost 4 bases, the J end lost 3 bases, and 15 bases lay between the germline ends. CDR3 in DNA: TGTGCCAGCAGCCCGCCACCGGCCGGGCACACTGAAGCTTTCTTT. Protein sequence: CASSPPPAGHTEAFF.

This clonotype was observed a few times. V and J are TRBV3-1 and TRBJ1-6; D not certain. The CDR3 loop spans 16 amino acids. Germline assignment: CDR1 LGHDT and CDR2 YNNKEL (reference sequence). V was pared by 3 bases and J by 7 bases, with 16 bases between. The CDR3 DNA sequence: TGTGCCAGCAGCCAGGCGGGTCTCCTGGGAAATTCACCCCTCCACTTT. It translates to CASSQAGLLGNSPLHF. Drawing the rest from reference TRBV3-1 and TRBJ1-6, the complete variable domain is DTAVSQTPKYLVTQMGNDKSIKCEQNLGHDTMYWYKQDSKKFLKIMFSYNNKELIINETVPNRFSPKSPDKAHLNLHINSLELGDSAVYFCASSQAGLLGNSPLHFGNGTRLTVT.

To note about this clonotype: The CDR3 does not close with the conserved phenylalanine or tryptophan, likely indicating a read error. The V and J genes are TRBV5-6 and TRBJ2-5; D assignment may be TRBD1 or TRBD2 (5 bases each). Trimming took 4 bases from V and 1 from J, leaving 14 bases between them. The CDR3 extends over 15 amino acids. Germline CDR1 reads SGHDT; CDR2 reads YYEEEE. CDR3 sequence reads: CASSGGDKAQETQYI. CDR3 nucleotides: TGTGCCAGCAGCGGGGGAGACAAGGCCCAAGAGACCCAGTACATC.

This chain uses TRBV10-3 with TRBJ1-1; TRBD1 matches 7 bases. This CDR3 spans 15 amino acids. Germline assignment: CDR1 ENHRY and CDR2 SYGVKD. Trimming cost V 4 bases and J 1 base; bases outside gene matches: 6. CDR3 loop: CAISGTGQRNTEAFF. The CDR3 region has the DNA TGTGCCATCAGTGGAACGGGACAGAGGAACACTGAAGCTTTCTTT.

The chain has TRBV7-9 and TRBJ2-7; the D gene could be TRBD1 or TRBD2 (5 bases each). Trimming removed 3 bases from V and 0 bases from J, with 12 bases in between. CDR3 size: 15 residues. Germline V gene lookup returns CDR1 SEHNR and CDR2 FQNEAQ (reference sequence). CDR3 sequence reads: CASSLGRQSSYEQYF. The CDR3 DNA is TGTGCCAGCAGCTTGGGACGGCAGAGCTCCTACGAGCAGTACTTC.

This clonotype was seen once. The chain couples TRBV19 to TRBJ2-2; weak D call: TRBD2 (5 bases). The V end lost 5 bases, the J end lost 8 bases, and 6 bases lay between the germline ends. The CDR3 is 11 amino acids. The germline V gene encodes CDR1 LNHDA and CDR2 SQIVND (reference sequence). CDR3 nucleotides: TGTGCCAGTAGTCCGGGGGGGGAGCTGTTTTTT. Protein: CASSPGGELFF. The full variable domain, in which reference TRBV19 and TRBJ2-2 provide the parts outside the CDR3, is DGGITQSPKYLFRKEGQNVTLSCEQNLNHDAMYWYRQDPGQGLRLIYYSQIVNDFQKGDIAEGYSVSREKKESFPLTVTSAQKNPTAFYLCASSPGGELFFGEGSRLTVL.

The rearrangement joins TRBV5-1 to TRBJ1-6; 9 bases map to TRBD1. CDR1 is SGHRS, CDR2 YFSETQ, per germline. The junction had 4 bases not matched to a gene; V was cut back by 4 bases and J by 8 bases. The length of the CDR3 is 14 residues. The CDR3 DNA reads as TGCGCCAGCAGCCAGACAGGGGGATATTCACCCCTCCACTTT. It specifies CASSQTGGYSPLHF.